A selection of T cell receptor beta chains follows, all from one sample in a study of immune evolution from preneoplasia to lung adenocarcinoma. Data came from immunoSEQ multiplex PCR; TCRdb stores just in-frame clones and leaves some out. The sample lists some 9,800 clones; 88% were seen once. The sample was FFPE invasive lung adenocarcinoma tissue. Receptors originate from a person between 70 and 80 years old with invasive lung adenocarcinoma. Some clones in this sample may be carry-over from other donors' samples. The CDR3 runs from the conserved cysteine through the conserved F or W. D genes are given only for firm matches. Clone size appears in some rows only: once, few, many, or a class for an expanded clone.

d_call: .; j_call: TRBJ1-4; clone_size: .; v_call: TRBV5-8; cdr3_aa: CASSLVAAGGEKLFF; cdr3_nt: TGTGCCAGCAGCTTGGTGGCAGCCGGGGGTGAAAAACTGTTTTTT
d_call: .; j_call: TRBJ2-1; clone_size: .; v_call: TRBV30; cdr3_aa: CAWSDWGGEQFF; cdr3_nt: TGTGCCTGGAGTGATTGGGGTGGCGAGCAGTTCTTC
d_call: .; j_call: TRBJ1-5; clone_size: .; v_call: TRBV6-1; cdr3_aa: CASSEHQPQHF; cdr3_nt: TGTGCCAGCAGTGAACATCAGCCCCAGCATTTT
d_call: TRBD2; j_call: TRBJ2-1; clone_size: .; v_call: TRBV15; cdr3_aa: CATSRDSLGGSSYNEQFF; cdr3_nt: TGTGCCACCAGCAGAGATTCTTTGGGGGGGAGCTCCTACAATGAGCAGTTCTTC
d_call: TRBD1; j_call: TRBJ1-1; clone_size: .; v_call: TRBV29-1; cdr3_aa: CSVVGAGGGEAFF; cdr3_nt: TGCAGCGTCGTGGGGGCAGGGGGGGGTGAAGCTTTCTTT
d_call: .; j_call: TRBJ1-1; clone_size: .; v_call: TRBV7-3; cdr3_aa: CASSPGRGSTEAFF; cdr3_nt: TGTGCCAGCAGCCCTGGCAGGGGAAGCACTGAAGCTTTCTTT
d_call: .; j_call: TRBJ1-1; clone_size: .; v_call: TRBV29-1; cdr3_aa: CSVGKTGNTEAFF; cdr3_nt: TGCAGCGTTGGAAAGACAGGGAACACTGAAGCTTTCTTT
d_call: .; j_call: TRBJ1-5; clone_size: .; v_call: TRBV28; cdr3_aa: CASTLGDSQPQHF; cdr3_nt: TGTGCCAGCACCTTGGGGGATTCTCAGCCCCAGCATTTT
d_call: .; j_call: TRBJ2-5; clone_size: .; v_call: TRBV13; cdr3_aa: CASSRSGPFGTQYF; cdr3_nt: TGTGCCAGCAGCCGATCGGGTCCATTTGGGACCCAGTACTTC
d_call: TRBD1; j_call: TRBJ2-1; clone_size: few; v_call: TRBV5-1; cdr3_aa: CASSPGQGYNEQFF; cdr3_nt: TGCGCCAGCAGCCCCGGACAGGGGTACAATGAGCAGTTCTTC
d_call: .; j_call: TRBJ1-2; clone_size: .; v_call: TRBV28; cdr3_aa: CASTLGTGNYGYTF; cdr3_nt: TGTGCCAGCACTTTAGGAACGGGTAACTATGGCTACACCTTC
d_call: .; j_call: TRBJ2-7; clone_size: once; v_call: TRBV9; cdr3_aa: CASSEGPLREQYF; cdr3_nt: TGTGCCAGCAGCGAAGGACCGCTTCGCGAGCAGTACTTC
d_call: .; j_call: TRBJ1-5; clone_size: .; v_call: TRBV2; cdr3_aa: CASSEGEQPQHF; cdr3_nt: TGTGCCAGCAGTGAGGGGGAGCAGCCCCAGCATTTT
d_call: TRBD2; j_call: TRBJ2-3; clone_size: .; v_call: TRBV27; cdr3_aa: CASSRLAGGPSDTQYF; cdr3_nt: TGTGCCAGCAGCCGACTAGCGGGGGGGCCTTCAGATACGCAGTATTTT
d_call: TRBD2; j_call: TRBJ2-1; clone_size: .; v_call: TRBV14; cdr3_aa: CASSQSGSSYNEQFF; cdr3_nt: TGTGCCAGCAGCCAAAGCGGGAGCTCCTACAATGAGCAGTTCTTC
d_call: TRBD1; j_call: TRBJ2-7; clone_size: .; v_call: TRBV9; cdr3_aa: CASGAGTGGGEQYF; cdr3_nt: TGTGCCAGCGGCGCGGGGACAGGGGGCGGGGAGCAGTACTTC
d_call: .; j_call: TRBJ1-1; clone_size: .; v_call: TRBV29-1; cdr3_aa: CSVTETPNTEAFF; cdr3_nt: TGCAGCGTGACAGAGACCCCGAACACTGAAGCTTTCTTT